In its sample, the clone carrying this T cell receptor (beta chain) was seen once. The antigen is not known. This entry belongs to a study of T cell responses to AZD1222 COVID-19 vaccine. Study observations and caveats: Sampling that yielded the repertoires occurred only after the peak T cell response.

Trimming shortened V by 5 bases and J by 7 bases, and 8 bases separated the two germline ends. The CDR3 has 10 amino acids. Germline V gene sequence: CDR1 SQVTM, CDR2 ANQGSEA. The study pooled second doses at about 4 or about 12 weeks. Using immunoSEQ multiplex PCR, the repertoire was profiled, and TCRdb retains in-frame clones only, with some absent. The repertoire holds roughly 110,000 clones, with roughly 91% as singletons. Sequenced material: peripheral blood, taken 28 days after the second AZD1222 dose. This sequence originates from an adult who received the AZD1222 COVID-19 vaccine. The chain links TRBV29-1 to TRBJ1-1; tentatively, D is TRBD1 (5 bases). CDR3 loop: CSVMTVEAFF. DNA for the CDR3: TGCAGCGTTATGACAGTTGAAGCTTTCTTT.